What follows are 10 T cell receptor beta chains derived from one specimen sequenced in a study of T cell responses to AZD1222 COVID-19 vaccine. Sequencing was performed with immunoSEQ multiplex PCR; in TCRdb, only in-frame clones are kept and a portion is missing. The table has 150,000 to 200,000 clones, around 90% seen once. The sequenced sample was peripheral blood, obtained on day 0 of AZD1222 vaccination. The receptor set was obtained from an adult in good health.

The V gene is TRBV13, the J gene TRBJ2-7, with 7 positions matching TRBD2. Germline CDR1 is PRHDT and CDR2 is FYEKMQ (reference sequence). Germline trimming cut 5 bases from V and 3 bases from J; bases unmatched to any gene: 7. The CDR3 sequence is 14 residues long. The CDR3 loop is CASSRRTSLYEQYF. The CDR3 DNA follows: TGTGCCAGCAGCCGTAGGACTAGTCTCTACGAGCAGTACTTC.

The genes are TRBV9 and TRBJ1-2, with 8 bases that match TRBD1. Germline V gives CDR1 SGDLS, CDR2 YYNGEE. The junction had 6 bases not matched to a gene; V was cut back by 1 base and J by 4 bases. This CDR3 has 15 amino acids. The CDR3 here is CASSVPDGTGYGYTF. The CDR3 DNA is TGTGCCAGCAGCGTACCCGATGGGACAGGCTATGGCTACACCTTC. The whole variable domain, remainder taken from reference TRBV9 and TRBJ1-2, is DSGVTQTPKHLITATGQRVTLRCSPRSGDLSVYWYQQSLDQGLQFLIQYYNGEERAKGNILERFSAQQFPDLHSELNLSSLELGDSALYFCASSVPDGTGYGYTFGSGTRLTVV.

The chain carries TRBV29-1 and TRBJ2-1, with 9 bases aligning to TRBD2. Trimming removed 4 bases from V and 5 bases from J; junction bases left unmatched: 12. This CDR3 region has 16 residues. Germline V CDR1 and CDR2: SQVTM, ANQGSEA. For the CDR3, the DNA is TGCAGCGTTGGTGAACCGGGACTAGCAGTTAACAATGAGCAGTTCTTC. This gives the protein CSVGEPGLAVNNEQFF.

The gene calls are TRBV12-3 or TRBV12-4 and TRBJ1-1; TRBD1 might be the D (5 bases). Deletions cut 10 bases from V and 6 bases from J, with 18 bases between. The CDR3 has 13 residues. In DNA, the CDR3 is TGTGCCACTACCCCGGGGGGAGTCCCTGAAGCTTTCTTT. As protein: CATTPGGVPEAFF.

The sample holds one count of this clone. This chain connects TRBV7-2 to TRBJ2-3, with D unresolved. Between the trimmed V and J ends, which lost 5 bases and 0 bases, there was a span of 15 bases. The CDR3 length is 16 residues. Germline CDR1 is SGHTA and CDR2 is FQGNSA. This CDR3 reads CASSLIGTSSTDTQYF. The DNA for the CDR3 is TGTGCCAGCAGCCTAATTGGCACTTCTAGCACAGATACGCAGTATTTT.

J is TRBJ2-6 and V is TRBV6-1, with 7 bases aligning to TRBD2. Germline V gene data show CDR1 as MNHNS and CDR2 as SASEGT. Trimming took 0 bases from V and 2 from J; bases not matched to a gene: 1. The CDR3 totals 16 residues. As DNA, the CDR3 is TGTGCCAGCAGTGAAGCGGCGGGGGCTGGGGCCAACGTCCTGACTTTC. Protein sequence: CASSEAAGAGANVLTF.

The chain joins TRBV7-2 to TRBJ1-5; 8 nucleotides match TRBD1. V trimming: 5 bases; J trimming: 1 base; junction bases outside the gene matches: 4. The CDR3 spans 15 residues. Germline CDR1 is SGHTA and CDR2 is FQGNSA. CDR3 loop: CASSNDRGSNQPQHF. Written as DNA, the CDR3 is TGTGCCAGCAGCAATGACAGGGGCAGCAATCAGCCCCAGCATTTT.

The rearrangement links TRBV29-1 to TRBJ2-5, with 7 bases identical to TRBD2. Germline trimming cut 2 bases from V and 2 bases from J; bases unmatched to any gene: 2. CDR3 length equals 13 residues. Germline V CDR1 and CDR2: SQVTM, ANQGSEA. The CDR3 protein is CSVELGGQETQYF. The CDR3 DNA reads TGCAGCGTTGAACTGGGGGGGCAAGAGACCCAGTACTTC.

The chain is built from TRBV7-2 and TRBJ1-6; 8 positions match TRBD1. The trim removed 6 bases at V and 5 bases at J, leaving 9 bases unmatched. This CDR3 comprises 16 residues. CDR1 is SGHTA and CDR2 is FQGNSA in the germline V gene. CDR3 region: CASRGEGGQDNSPLHF. In nucleotides, the CDR3 is TGTGCCAGCAGAGGGGAGGGGGGACAGGATAATTCACCCCTCCACTTT.

The gene calls are TRBV5-1 and TRBJ1-2; D ambiguous. Germline values: CDR1 SGHRS, CDR2 YFSETQ. The CDR3 is 12 amino acids. V was cut by 4 bases and J by 2 bases, with 6 bases left in between. The CDR3: CASSEANYGYTF. The CDR3 nucleotides read TGCGCCAGCAGCGAAGCAAACTATGGCTACACCTTC.